The 13 T cell receptor beta chains in this list originate from one sample, sequenced in a study of blood T cell repertoires in COVID-19. Sequencing was performed with immunoSEQ multiplex PCR; in TCRdb, only in-frame clones are kept and a portion is missing. Here the sample spans approximately 70,000 clones, 70% to 85% being singletons. The sample consisted of peripheral blood. The receptor set was obtained from a woman between 65 and 79 years old with acute or convalescent COVID-19.

This clone was observed a handful of times. The chain combines TRBV10-3 with TRBJ2-1, with D possibly TRBD2 on 7 matching bases. Looked up from germline, CDR1 is ENHRY and CDR2 is SYGVKD. The V end lost 3 bases, the J end lost 6 bases, and 18 bases lay between the germline ends. The CDR3 covers 16 residues. CDR3 loop: CAISEYGGGGINEQFF. The CDR3 bases are TGTGCCATCAGTGAATACGGCGGGGGCGGGATCAATGAGCAGTTCTTC.

The rearrangement uses TRBV28 and TRBJ2-7; TRBD2 agrees at 9 bases. The germline V gene encodes CDR1 MDHEN and CDR2 SYDVKM. J gave up 2 bases and V 6 bases, and 5 bases lay outside the gene matches. The CDR3 runs to 14 residues. CDR3 amino acids: CASRNSGSPYEQYF. CDR3 DNA: TGTGCCAGCAGGAATAGCGGGAGCCCCTACGAGCAGTACTTC.

The chain employs TRBV20-1 and TRBJ1-2, with a weak D call TRBD1 (5 bases). V lost 3 bases to trimming and J lost 5 bases, with 13 bases between them. The CDR3 covers 13 residues. Germline CDR1 is DFQATT and CDR2 is SNEGSKA (reference sequence). DNA of the CDR3: TGCAGTGCTAGTTTGGGGGGTTCATATGGCTACACCTTC. It yields the protein CSASLGGSYGYTF.

The chain employs TRBV11-2 and TRBJ2-7, with D possibly being TRBD1 (5 bases). The ends were cut back, 0 bases at V and 4 bases at J, with 16 bases in the middle. The CDR3 spans 16 residues. Germline loops: CDR1 SGHAT, CDR2 FQNNGV. CDR3 loop: CASSLDEAGNSYEQYF. In nucleotides, the CDR3 is TGTGCCAGCAGCTTAGATGAGGCAGGGAATTCGTACGAGCAGTACTTC.

The J gene is TRBJ1-4, the V gene TRBV25-1; possible D gene TRBD1, 5 bases. Looked up from germline, CDR1 is MGHDK and CDR2 is SYGVNS. The CDR3 is made up of 14 amino acids. V was clipped by 3 bases and J by 8 bases, with 13 bases between them. CDR3 sequence (DNA): TGTGCCAGCAGTGAGGGGGGGAGGGTCGAAAAACTGTTTTTT. Its protein is CASSEGGRVEKLFF.

This chain connects TRBV4-3 to TRBJ1-5, with D tentatively TRBD1 (6 bases). Germline V gene data show CDR1 as LGHNA and CDR2 as YSLEER. The CDR3 consists of 16 residues. V dropped 3 bases and J dropped 2 bases, with 14 bases sitting between them. Written as DNA, the CDR3 is TGCGCCAGCAGCCATGACAGGACCAATGGCAATCAGCCCCAGCATTTT. Its protein is CASSHDRTNGNQPQHF.

The chain is built from TRBV11-3 and TRBJ2-5, with a possible D match to TRBD1 (6 bases). Trimming removed 3 bases from V and 10 bases from J, with 24 bases in between. Germline CDR1 reads SGHNT; CDR2 reads YENEEA. There are 16 residues in the CDR3. This CDR3 reads CASSLDPGHGQVVQYF. DNA of the CDR3: TGTGCCAGCAGCTTGGACCCGGGACACGGCCAGGTGGTCCAGTACTTC.

This chain links TRBV7-2 with TRBJ1-2, with a possible D match to TRBD1 (5 bases). V lost 3 bases and J lost 7, with 15 bases in between. Germline-derived CDR1 and CDR2 are SGHTA and FQGNSA. The CDR3 runs 14 residues. CDR3 sequence reads: CASSLVEGVTGYTF. In DNA form, the CDR3 reads TGTGCCAGCAGCTTGGTAGAAGGGGTTACTGGCTACACCTTC.

This chain links TRBV7-2 with TRBJ2-7; TRBD1 aligns across 8 bases. The V gene's germline CDR1 is SGHTA and CDR2 FQGNSA. Losses at the gene ends were 4 bases for V and 0 bases for J; bases not matched to a gene: 8. The CDR3 is 16 amino acids. The CDR3 protein is CASSSNPGQGSYEQYF. CDR3 nucleotides: TGTGCCAGCAGCTCGAACCCAGGACAGGGCTCCTACGAGCAGTACTTC.

The rearrangement links TRBV5-1 to TRBJ1-6; 7 bases map to TRBD1. CDR1 SGHRS and CDR2 YFSETQ come from the germline V gene. V was pared by 2 bases and J by 1 base, with 9 bases of the junction left unmatched. The CDR3 extends over 18 amino acids. In nucleotides, the CDR3 is TGCGCCAGCAGCTTACGAGGGGGCCAAGGATCCTATAATTCACCCCTCCACTTT. Translation: CASSLRGGQGSYNSPLHF. Looking up the rest from reference TRBV5-1 and TRBJ1-6 gives the full variable domain: KAGVTQTPRYLIKTRGQQVTLSCSPISGHRSVSWYQQTPGQGLQFLFEYFSETQRNKGNFPGRFSGRQFSNSRSEMNVSTLELGDSALYLCASSLRGGQGSYNSPLHFGNGTRLTVT.

The rearrangement joins TRBV11-2 to TRBJ2-2, with TRBD2 matching 14 bases. V gave up 6 bases and J gave up 6 bases; unmatched junction bases: 6. Germline loops: CDR1 SGHAT, CDR2 FQNNGV. The CDR3 is 16 residues long. CDR3 DNA sequence: TGTGCCAGCAGTTCAAGACTAGCGGGAGGGTCCGGGGAGCTGTTTTTT. Translated, it gives CASSSRLAGGSGELFF.

The chain links TRBV7-2 to TRBJ2-7, with TRBD1 matching 11 bases. The CDR3 length is 16 residues. Per the germline V gene, CDR1 is SGHTA and CDR2 is FQGNSA. V lost 5 bases and J lost 2; bases outside the gene matches: 8. The CDR3 DNA reads as TGTGCCAGCAGCCCGGGACAGGGGGGTTATACCTACGAGCAGTACTTC. Its protein is CASSPGQGGYTYEQYF.

V usage is TRBV29-1 and J usage is TRBJ2-7; the match to TRBD2 covers 11 bases. This CDR3 comprises 17 residues. CDR1 SQVTM and CDR2 ANQGSEA come from the germline V gene. Unmatched junction bases numbered 14, after V lost 3 bases and J lost 4 bases. The CDR3 DNA reads TGCAGCGTTGAGGTAGCGGGGGGGCCATTGGAATGGTACGAGCAGTACTTC. This gives the protein CSVEVAGGPLEWYEQYF.